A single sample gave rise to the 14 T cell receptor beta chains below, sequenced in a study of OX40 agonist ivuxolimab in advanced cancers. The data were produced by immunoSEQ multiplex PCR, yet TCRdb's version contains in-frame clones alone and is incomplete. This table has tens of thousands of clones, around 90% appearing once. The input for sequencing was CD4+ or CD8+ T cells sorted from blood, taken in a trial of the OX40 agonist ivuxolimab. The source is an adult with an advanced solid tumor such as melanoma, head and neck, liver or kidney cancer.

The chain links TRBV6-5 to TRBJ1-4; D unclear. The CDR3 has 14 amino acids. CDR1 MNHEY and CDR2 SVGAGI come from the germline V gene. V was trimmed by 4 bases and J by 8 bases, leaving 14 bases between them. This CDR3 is CASSSDGYGEKLFF. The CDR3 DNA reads TGTGCCAGCAGTTCGGACGGATATGGGGAAAAACTGTTTTTT.

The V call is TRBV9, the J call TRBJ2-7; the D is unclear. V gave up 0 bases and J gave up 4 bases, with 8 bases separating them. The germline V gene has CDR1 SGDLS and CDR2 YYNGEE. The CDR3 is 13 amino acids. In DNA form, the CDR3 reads TGTGCCAGCAGCGTAGCTCCGATATACGAGCAGTACTTC. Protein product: CASSVAPIYEQYF.

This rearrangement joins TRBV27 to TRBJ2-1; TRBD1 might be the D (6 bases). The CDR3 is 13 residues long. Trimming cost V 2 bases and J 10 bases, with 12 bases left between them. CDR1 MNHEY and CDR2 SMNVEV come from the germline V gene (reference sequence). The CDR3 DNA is TGTGCCAGCAGTTTAACAAACAGGGAAGAGCAGTTCTTC. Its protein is CASSLTNREEQFF.

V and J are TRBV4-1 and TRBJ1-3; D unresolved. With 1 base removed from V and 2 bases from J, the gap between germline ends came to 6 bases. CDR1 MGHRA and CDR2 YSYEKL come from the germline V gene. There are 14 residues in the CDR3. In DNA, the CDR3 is TGCGCCAGCAGCCAAGGGAGAACTGGAAACACCATATATTTT. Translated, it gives CASSQGRTGNTIYF.

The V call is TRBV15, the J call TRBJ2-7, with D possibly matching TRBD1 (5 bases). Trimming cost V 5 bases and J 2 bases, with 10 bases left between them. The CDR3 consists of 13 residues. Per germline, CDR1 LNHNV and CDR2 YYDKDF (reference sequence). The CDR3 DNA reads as TGTGCCACCAGCGCCGACAGAACCTACGAGCAGTACGTC. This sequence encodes CATSADRTYEQYV.

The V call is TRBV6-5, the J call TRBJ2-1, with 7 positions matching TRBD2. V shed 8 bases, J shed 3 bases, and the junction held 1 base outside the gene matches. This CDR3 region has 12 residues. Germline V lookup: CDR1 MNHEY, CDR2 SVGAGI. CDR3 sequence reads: CASWDYYNEQFF. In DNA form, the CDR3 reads TGTGCCAGCTGGGACTACTACAATGAGCAGTTCTTC.

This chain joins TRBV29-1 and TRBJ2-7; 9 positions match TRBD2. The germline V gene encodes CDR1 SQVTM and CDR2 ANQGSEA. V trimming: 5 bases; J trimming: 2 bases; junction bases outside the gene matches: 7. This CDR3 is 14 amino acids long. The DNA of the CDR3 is TGCAGCGTTCGTTGGGCTAGCGGGACCTACGAGCAGTACTTC. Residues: CSVRWASGTYEQYF.

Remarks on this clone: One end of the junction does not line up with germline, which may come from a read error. As DNA, the CDR3 is TGCGCCAGCACCCAACCCCAACAGGGCGAAAAACTGTTTTTT. The encoded protein is CASTQPQQGEKLFF. The chain combines TRBV4-1 with TRBJ1-4; possibly TRBD1 for D (6 bases). The V gene's germline CDR1 is MGHRA and CDR2 YSYEKL. The CDR3 loop spans 14 amino acids.

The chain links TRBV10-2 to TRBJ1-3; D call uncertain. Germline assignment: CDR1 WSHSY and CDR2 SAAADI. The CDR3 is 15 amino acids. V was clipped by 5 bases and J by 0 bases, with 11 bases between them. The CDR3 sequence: CASSPTRSSGNTIYF. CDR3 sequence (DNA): TGCGCCAGCAGTCCCACTCGGAGCTCTGGAAACACCATATATTTT.

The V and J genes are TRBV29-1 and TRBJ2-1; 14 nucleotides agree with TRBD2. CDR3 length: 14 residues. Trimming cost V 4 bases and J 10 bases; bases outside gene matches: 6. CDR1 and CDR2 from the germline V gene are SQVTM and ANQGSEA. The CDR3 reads CSVAGTSGREEQFF. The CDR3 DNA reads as TGCAGCGTTGCCGGGACTAGCGGGAGAGAGGAGCAGTTCTTC.

DNA for the CDR3: TGTGCCAGCAGTTACTCGTGGGGGAATGAGCAGTTCTTC. Amino acid sequence: CASSYSWGNEQFF. This sequence joins TRBV6-5 and TRBJ2-1, with D tentatively TRBD1 or TRBD2 (5 bases each). V lost 0 bases to trimming and J lost 7 bases, with 7 bases between them. Germline-derived CDR1 and CDR2 are MNHEY and SVGAGI. This CDR3 spans 13 amino acids.

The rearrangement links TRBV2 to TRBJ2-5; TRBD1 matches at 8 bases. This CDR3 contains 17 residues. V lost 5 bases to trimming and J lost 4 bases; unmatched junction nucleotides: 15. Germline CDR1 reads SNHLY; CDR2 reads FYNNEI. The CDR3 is CASSSGTWTGWGETQYF. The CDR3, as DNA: TGTGCCAGCAGTTCCGGCACATGGACAGGGTGGGGAGAGACCCAGTACTTC.

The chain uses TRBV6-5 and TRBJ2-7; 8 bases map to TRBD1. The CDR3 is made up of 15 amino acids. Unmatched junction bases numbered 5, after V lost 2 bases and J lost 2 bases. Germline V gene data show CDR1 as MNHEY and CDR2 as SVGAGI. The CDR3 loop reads CASSYRDRLTYEQYF. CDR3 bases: TGTGCCAGCAGTTACCGGGACAGGTTAACCTACGAGCAGTACTTC.

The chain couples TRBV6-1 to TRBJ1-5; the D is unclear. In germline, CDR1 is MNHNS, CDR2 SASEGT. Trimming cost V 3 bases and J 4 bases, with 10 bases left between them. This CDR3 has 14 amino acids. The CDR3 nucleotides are TGTGCCAGCAGTGAGACATTAAGGAATCAGCCCCAGCATTTT. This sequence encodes CASSETLRNQPQHF.